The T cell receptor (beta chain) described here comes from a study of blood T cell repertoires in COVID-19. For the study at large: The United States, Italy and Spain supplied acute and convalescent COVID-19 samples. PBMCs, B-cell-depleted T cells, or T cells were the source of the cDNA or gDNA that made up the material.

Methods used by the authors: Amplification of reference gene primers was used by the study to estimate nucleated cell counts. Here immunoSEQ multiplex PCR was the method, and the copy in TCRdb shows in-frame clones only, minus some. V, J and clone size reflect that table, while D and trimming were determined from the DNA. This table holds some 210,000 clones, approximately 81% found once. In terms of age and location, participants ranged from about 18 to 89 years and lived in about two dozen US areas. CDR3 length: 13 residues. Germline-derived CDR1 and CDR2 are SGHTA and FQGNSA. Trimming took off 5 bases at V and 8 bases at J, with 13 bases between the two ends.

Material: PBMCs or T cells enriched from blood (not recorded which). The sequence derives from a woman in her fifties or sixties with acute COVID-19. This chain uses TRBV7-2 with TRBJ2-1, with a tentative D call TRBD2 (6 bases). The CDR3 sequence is CASSRESGDEQFF. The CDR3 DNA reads TGTGCCAGCAGCCGGGAATCGGGGGATGAGCAGTTCTTC.